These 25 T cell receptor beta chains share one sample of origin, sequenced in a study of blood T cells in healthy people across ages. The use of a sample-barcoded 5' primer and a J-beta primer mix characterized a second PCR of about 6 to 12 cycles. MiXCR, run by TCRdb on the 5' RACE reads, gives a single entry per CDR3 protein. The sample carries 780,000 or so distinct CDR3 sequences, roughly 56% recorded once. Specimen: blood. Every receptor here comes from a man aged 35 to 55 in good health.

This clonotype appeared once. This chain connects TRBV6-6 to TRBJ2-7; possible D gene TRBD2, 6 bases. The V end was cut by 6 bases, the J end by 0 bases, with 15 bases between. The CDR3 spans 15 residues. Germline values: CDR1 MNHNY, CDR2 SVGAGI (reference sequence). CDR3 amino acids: CASSIDGTSSYEQYF. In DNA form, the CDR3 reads TGTGCCAGCAGCATCGACGGGACTTCCTCCTACGAGCAGTACTTC.

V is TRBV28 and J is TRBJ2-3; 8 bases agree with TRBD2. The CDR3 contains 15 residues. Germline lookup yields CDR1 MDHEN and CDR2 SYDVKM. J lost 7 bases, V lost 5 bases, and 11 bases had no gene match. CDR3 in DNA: TGTGCCAGCAGTAGCGGGAGAGGCCCCGTGAATACGCAGTATTTT. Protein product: CASSSGRGPVNTQYF. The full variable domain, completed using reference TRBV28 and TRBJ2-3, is DVKVTQSSRYLVKRTGEKVFLECVQDMDHENMFWYRQDPGLGLRLIYFSYDVKMKEKGDIPEGYSVSREKKERFSLILESASTNQTSMYLCASSSGRGPVNTQYFGPGTRLTVL.

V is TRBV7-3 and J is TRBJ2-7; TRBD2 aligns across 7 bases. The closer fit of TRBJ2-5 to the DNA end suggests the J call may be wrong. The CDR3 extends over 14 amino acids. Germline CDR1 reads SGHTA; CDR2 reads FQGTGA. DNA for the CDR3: TGTGCCAGCGCAACGGGCGGGAGACAAGAGACCCAGTACTTC. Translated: CASATGGRQETQYF.

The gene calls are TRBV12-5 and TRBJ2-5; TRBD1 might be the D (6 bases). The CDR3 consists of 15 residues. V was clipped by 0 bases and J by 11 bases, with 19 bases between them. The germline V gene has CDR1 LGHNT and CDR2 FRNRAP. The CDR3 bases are TGTGCTAGTGGTTTGGTACAGGGACACGGGAATGAGCAGTACTTC. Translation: CASGLVQGHGNEQYF.

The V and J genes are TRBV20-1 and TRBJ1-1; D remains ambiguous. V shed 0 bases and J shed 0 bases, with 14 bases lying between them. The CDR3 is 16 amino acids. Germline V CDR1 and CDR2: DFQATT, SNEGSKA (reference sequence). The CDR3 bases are TGCAGTGCTAGAGATGGTGGCTCAGTAATGAACACTGAAGCTTTCTTT. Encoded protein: CSARDGGSVMNTEAFF.

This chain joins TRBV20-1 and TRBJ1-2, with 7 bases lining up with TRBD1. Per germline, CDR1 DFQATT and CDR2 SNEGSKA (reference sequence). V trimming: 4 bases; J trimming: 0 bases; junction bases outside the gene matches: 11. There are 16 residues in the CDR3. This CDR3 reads CSAKLPGQLSNYGYTF. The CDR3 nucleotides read TGCAGTGCTAAACTTCCGGGACAGCTATCTAACTATGGCTACACCTTC.

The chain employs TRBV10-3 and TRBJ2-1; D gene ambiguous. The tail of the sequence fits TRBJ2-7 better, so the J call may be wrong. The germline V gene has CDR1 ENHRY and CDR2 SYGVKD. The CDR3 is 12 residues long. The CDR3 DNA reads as TGTGCGTCTACTGGCCTCTACAATGAGCAGTACTTC. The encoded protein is CASTGLYNEQYF.

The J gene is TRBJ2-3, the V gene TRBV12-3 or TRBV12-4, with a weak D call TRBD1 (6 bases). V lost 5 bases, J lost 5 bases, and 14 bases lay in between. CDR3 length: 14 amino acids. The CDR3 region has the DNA TGTGCCAGCAGTGCAACTGGGGGCCAAGATACGCAGTATTTT. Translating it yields CASSATGGQDTQYF.

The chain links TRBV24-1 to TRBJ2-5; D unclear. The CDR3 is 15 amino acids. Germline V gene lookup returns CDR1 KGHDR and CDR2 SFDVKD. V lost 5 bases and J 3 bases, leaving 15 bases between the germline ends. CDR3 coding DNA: TGTGCCACCAGTGGCGTGGCGGACCTTAAAGAGACCCAGTACTTC. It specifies CATSGVADLKETQYF.

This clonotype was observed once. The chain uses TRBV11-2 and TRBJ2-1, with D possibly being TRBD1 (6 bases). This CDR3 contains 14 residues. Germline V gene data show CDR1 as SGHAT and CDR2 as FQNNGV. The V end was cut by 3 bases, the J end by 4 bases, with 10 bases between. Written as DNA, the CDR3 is TGTGCCAGCAGCTTGGGGGCGTATTACAATGAGCAGTTCTTC. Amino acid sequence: CASSLGAYYNEQFF.

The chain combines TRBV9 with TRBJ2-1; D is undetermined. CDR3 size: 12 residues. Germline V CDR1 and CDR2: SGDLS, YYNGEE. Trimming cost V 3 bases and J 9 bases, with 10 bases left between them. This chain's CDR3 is CASSAGFGEQFF. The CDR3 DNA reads TGTGCCAGCAGCGCAGGATTCGGTGAGCAGTTCTTC.

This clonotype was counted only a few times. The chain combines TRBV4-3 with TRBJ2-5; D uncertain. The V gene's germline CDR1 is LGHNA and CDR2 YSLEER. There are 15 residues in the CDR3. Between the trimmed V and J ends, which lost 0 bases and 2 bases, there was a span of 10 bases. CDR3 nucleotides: TGCGCCAGCAGCCAAGAAGGGTTGTCGCAAGAGACCCAGTACTTC. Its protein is CASSQEGLSQETQYF.

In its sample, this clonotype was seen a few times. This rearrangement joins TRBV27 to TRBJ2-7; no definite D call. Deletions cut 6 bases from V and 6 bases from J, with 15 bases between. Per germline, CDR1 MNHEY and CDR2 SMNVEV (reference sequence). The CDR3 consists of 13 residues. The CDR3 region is CASRGVSVPEQYF. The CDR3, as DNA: TGTGCCAGCAGGGGTGTCAGCGTACCCGAGCAGTACTTC.

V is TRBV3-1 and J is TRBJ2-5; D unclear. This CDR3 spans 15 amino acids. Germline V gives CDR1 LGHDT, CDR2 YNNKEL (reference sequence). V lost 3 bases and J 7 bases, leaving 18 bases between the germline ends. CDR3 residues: CASSQYPDNDGTQYF. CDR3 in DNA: TGTGCCAGCAGCCAGTATCCCGACAACGACGGGACCCAGTACTTC.

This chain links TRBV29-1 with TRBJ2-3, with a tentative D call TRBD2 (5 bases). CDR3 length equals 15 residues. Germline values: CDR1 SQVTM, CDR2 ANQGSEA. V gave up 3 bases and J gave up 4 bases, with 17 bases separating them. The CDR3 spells CSVEIRGPISDTQYF. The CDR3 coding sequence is TGCAGCGTTGAGATCCGGGGTCCTATTTCAGATACGCAGTATTTT.

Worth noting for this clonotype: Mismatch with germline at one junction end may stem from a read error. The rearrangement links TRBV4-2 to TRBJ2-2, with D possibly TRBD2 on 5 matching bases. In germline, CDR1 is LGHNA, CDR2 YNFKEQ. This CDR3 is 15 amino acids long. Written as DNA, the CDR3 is TGTGCCAGCAGCCGACCGACTATGAACGCCGGGGAGCTGTTTTTT. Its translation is CASSRPTMNAGELFF.

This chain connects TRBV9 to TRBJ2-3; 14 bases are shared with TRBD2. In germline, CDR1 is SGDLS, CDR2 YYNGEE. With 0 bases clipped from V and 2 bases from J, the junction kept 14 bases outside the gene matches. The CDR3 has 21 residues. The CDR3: CASSVGGGLAGVTTTTDTQYF. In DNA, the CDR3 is TGTGCCAGCAGCGTAGGAGGGGGACTAGCGGGAGTCACAACAACCACAGATACGCAGTATTTT.

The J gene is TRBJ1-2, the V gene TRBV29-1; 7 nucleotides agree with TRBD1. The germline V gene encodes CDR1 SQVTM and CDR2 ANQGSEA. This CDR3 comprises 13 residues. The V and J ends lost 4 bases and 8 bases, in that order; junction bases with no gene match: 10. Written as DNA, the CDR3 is TGCAGCGTTGGAAGGGACAGCGCCGGGGGCTACACCTTC. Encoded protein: CSVGRDSAGGYTF.

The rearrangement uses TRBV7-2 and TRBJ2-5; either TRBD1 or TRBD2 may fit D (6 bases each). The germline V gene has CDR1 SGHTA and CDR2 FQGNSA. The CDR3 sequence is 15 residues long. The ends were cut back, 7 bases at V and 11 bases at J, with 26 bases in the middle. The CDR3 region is CASNLKGGSGYGQYF. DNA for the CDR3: TGTGCCAGCAACCTTAAGGGGGGATCGGGCTACGGGCAGTACTTC.

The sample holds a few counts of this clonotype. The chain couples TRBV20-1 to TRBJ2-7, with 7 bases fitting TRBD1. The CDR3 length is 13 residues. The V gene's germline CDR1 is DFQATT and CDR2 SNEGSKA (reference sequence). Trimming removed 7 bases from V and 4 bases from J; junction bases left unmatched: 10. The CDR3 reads CSVPSGGTYEQYF. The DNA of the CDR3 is TGCAGTGTCCCTTCAGGGGGTACATACGAGCAGTACTTC.

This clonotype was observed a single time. The CDR3 DNA sequence: TGCAGTGCTAGCGGACAGGGGTCTACCTACGAGCAGTACTTC. This codes for CSASGQGSTYEQYF. The chain recombines TRBV20-1 with TRBJ2-7, with 9 positions matching TRBD1. J was trimmed by 2 bases and V by 3 bases; bases with no gene match: 5. This CDR3 has 14 amino acids. Germline V CDR1 and CDR2: DFQATT, SNEGSKA (reference sequence).

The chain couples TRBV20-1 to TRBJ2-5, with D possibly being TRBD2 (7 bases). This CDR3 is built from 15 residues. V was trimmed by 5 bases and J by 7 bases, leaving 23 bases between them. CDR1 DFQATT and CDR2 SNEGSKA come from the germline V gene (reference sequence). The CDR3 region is CSARPRRGARGTQYF. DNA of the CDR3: TGCAGTGCTCGACCCCGCCGGGGGGCACGAGGGACCCAGTACTTC.

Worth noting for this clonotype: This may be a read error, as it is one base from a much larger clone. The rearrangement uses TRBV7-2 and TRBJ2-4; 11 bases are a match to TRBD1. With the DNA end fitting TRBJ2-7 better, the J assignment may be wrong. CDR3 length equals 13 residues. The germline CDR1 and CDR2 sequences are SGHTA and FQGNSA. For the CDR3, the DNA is TGTGCCAGCAGCTCGGACAGGGGGCGCGAGCAGTACTTC. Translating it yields CASSSDRGREQYF.

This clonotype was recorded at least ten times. The CDR3 here is CASSSAGRENNEQFF. CDR3 bases: TGTGCCAGCAGCTCGGCCGGGCGGGAGAACAATGAGCAGTTCTTC. This chain links TRBV4-2 with TRBJ2-1; 7 bases fit TRBD2. Germline CDR1 reads LGHNA; CDR2 reads YNFKEQ. The trim removed 5 bases at V and 5 bases at J, leaving 9 bases unmatched. The CDR3 covers 15 residues.

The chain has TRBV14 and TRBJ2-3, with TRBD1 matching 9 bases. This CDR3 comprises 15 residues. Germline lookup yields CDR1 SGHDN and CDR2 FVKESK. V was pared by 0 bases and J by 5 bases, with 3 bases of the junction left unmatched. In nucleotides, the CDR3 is TGTGCCAGCAGCCAAGAACAGGGGGCGCGAGATACGCAGTATTTT. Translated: CASSQEQGARDTQYF.